The TCR beta chain described here comes from a study of identical twins. Findings and limits, study-wide: Abundant beta clonotypes from cord blood bore fewer insertions; memory repertoires lacked this pattern.

Germline-derived CDR1 and CDR2 are SGHTA and FQGNSA. The CDR3 is 13 residues long. V was shortened by 5 bases and J by 7 bases, with 14 bases between the two germline ends. Only a few counts were recorded for this clonotype. Its antigen is not known. TCRdb independently ran MiXCR on the 5' RACE reads; one entry per CDR3 protein. The data contain approximately 410,000 distinct CDR3 sequences, around 20% of them singletons. Sequenced input: naive T cells sorted from blood. J is TRBJ1-1 and V is TRBV7-2, with D tentatively TRBD1 (5 bases). This sequence was found in a man aged 45-65 years in good health. CDR3 protein: CASSPPGTVEAFF. For the CDR3, the DNA is TGTGCCAGCAGCCCGCCCGGGACGGTTGAAGCTTTCTTT.